This T cell receptor beta chain was identified during a study of neurological immune-mediated disorders. TCRdb re-derived calls from the 5' RACE reads in MiXCR, one entry per CDR3 protein. This table has 50,000 or so distinct CDR3 sequences, roughly 3.8% appearing once. This clonotype was found many times. The CDR3 sequence is 15 residues long. In germline, CDR1 is SGHTS, CDR2 YDEGEE. V was trimmed by 7 bases and J by 5 bases, leaving 19 bases between them. The sample consisted of PBMCs. The sequence was obtained from a man in his sixties with multiple sclerosis. The rearrangement uses TRBV5-8 and TRBJ2-1, with a tentative D call TRBD1 (6 bases). CDR3 loop: CASGRGGMRNNEQFF. The CDR3 region has the DNA TGTGCCAGCGGCAGAGGGGGTATGAGGAACAATGAGCAGTTCTTC.